This note documents a single T cell receptor (beta chain) sequence. Its antigen is not yet known. No per-base quality is available; no much larger clone lies one base away. Based on the germline V gene (reference sequence), the CDR1 and CDR2 sequences are SGHAT and FQDESV. The CDR3 runs 18 amino acids, cysteine and phenylalanine included. Just CDR3 DNA is preserved here, 54 bases in frame from base 1. Compared with germline, V lacks 8 bases and J lacks 4 bases; bases without a gene match: 13. Instrument on record: Illumina HiSeq 2500. Quantitative 5'-RACE with molecular barcodes was the method used to prepare the TCR beta libraries. In the source study's methods: Disease-linked TCR variants were identified with a new computational method built on a probabilistic model of VDJ rearrangement. The public reads were quality trimmed at Q25 with fastp and then assembled into clones with MiXCR by TCRdb, keeping productive beta chains. Each CDR3 protein appears once, grouped with its most common genes and DNA. Clone size and V and J calls follow TCRdb, not the original study. Here the sample has roughly 230,000 distinct CDR3 sequences; over 15% occur a single time. Less than 35% of the sample comes from the top ten.

This specimen comes from a study of CD8 T cells in ankylosing spondylitis (dated by TCRdb to the late 2010s). Some background on the complete study: To find TCR variants linked to disease, the study profiled T cell receptor beta repertoires in ankylosing spondylitis patients and healthy donors. In total, the full study cohort was made up of approximately 99 healthy donors and about two dozen ankylosing spondylitis patients. Peripheral blood was sampled, and synovial fluid was additionally collected from ankylosing spondylitis patients. What the study reported, not specific to this receptor: Some motif variants had previously been reported in the synovial fluid and blood of reactive arthritis patients, which suggests shared mechanisms of disease initiation. A CD8+ phenotype was shown by the disease-linked clones, which were found at relatively low frequencies in peripheral blood. The disease-linked clones were reported as significantly enriched in matched synovial fluid samples from ankylosing spondylitis patients. Blood from ankylosing spondylitis patients appeared to be characterized by a TCR beta motif made up of several highly homologous amino acid variants.

The chain was built from TRBV11-1 and TRBJ2-5, and TRBD2 matches 16 of the central bases. The origin of this receptor is a male donor with ankylosing spondylitis or in good health (not recorded which). What was sequenced was blood, either unsorted or a sorted T cell fraction (not recorded which). The bases read TGTGCCAGCGGGAATTCGGGACTAGCGGGAGGGCCTCGAGAGACCCAGTACTTC. Translated, this is CASGNSGLAGGPRETQYF. The CDR3 plus the reference TRBV11-1 and TRBJ2-5 genes for the other parts give the full variable domain: EAEVAQSPRYKITEKSQAVAFWCDPISGHATLYWYRQILGQGPELLVQFQDESVVDDSQLPKDRFSAERLKGVDSTLKIQPAELGDSAMYLCASGNSGLAGGPRETQYFGPGTRLLVL.